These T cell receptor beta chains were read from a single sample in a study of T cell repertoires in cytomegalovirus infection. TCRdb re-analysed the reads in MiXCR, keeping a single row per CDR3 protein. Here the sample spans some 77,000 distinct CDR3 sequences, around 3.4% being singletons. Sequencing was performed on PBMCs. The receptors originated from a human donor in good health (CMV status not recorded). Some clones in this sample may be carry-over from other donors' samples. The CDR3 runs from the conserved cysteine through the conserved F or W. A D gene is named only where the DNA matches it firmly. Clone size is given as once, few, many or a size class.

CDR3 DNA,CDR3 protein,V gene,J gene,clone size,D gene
TGTGCCAGCATATCCTTGGGCGGGACTAGCGGGACCTACAATGAGCAGTTCTTC,CASISLGGTSGTYNEQFF,TRBV27,TRBJ2-1,many,TRBD2
TGTGCCAGCAGAGATAAGGCCTTCCGTTCCCATGAGCAGTTCTTC,CASRDKAFRSHEQFF,TRBV6-1,TRBJ2-1,many,.
TGTGCCAGCAGTTTAAGTCTACTTAGTGGCTACACCTTC,CASSLSLLSGYTF,TRBV27,TRBJ1-2,many,.
TGTGCCAGCAGCTTTTGGGACGGCGGAAGAGATACGCAGTATTTT,CASSFWDGGRDTQYF,TRBV11-2,TRBJ2-3,many,.
TGTGCCAGTGTGAGACAGGGGGACAATCAGCCCCAGCATTTT,CASVRQGDNQPQHF,TRBV19,TRBJ1-5,many,TRBD1
TGTGCCAGCAGCTTAAAAGGTTCTAGTGAAAAACTGTTTTTT,CASSLKGSSEKLFF,TRBV7-9,TRBJ1-4,many,.
TGTGCCAGCAGCCCCAAGGGGGGACAGGGGGGTCAGCCCCAGCATTTT,CASSPKGGQGGQPQHF,TRBV7-2,TRBJ1-5,many,TRBD1
TGTGCCAGCAGCTTCCTAACAGGGACGGGTAAGAACTTC,CASSFLTGTGKNF,TRBV7-9,TRBJ2-7,many,.
TGCAGTGCTGGGGGGGGATCCACAGATACGCAGTATTTT,CSAGGGSTDTQYF,TRBV20-1,TRBJ2-3,many,TRBD2
TGTGCCAGCAGGGAAGATGGCTACACCTTC,CASREDGYTF,TRBV28,TRBJ1-2,many,.
TGTGCCAGCAGCTACGTGGGACAGTACACAGATACGCAGTATTTT,CASSYVGQYTDTQYF,TRBV9,TRBJ2-3,many,TRBD1
TGTGCCAGTAGATCGGGTGCGTGGGCCGGGGAGCTGTTTTTT,CASRSGAWAGELFF,TRBV19,TRBJ2-2,many,.
TGCAGTGCTAGACTAGCGGGGCGGTATGAGCAGTTCTTC,CSARLAGRYEQFF,TRBV20-1,TRBJ2-1,many,TRBD2
TGTGCCAGCAGCCAAGGGACAGGGAGGAGGACTACGGATCGTGGCTACACCTTC,CASSQGTGRRTTDRGYTF,TRBV3-1,TRBJ1-2,many,TRBD1
TGTGCCAGCAGTTCGCACCCGACCACCTATGGCTACACCTTC,CASSSHPTTYGYTF,TRBV12-3/TRBV12-4,TRBJ1-2,many,.
TGTGCCAGCAGCTTAGTTCTCAGGTCTAATGAAAAACTGTTTTTT,CASSLVLRSNEKLFF,TRBV7-2,TRBJ1-4,many,.
TGTGCCAGCAGTTACGAACCGTTTAAAGCGGTAAATGAGCAGTTCTTC,CASSYEPFKAVNEQFF,TRBV6-6,TRBJ2-1,many,.
TGTGCCAGCCTCAACATTGAAAAGGACAGGGGCGACTATGGCTACACCTTC,CASLNIEKDRGDYGYTF,TRBV2,TRBJ1-2,many,TRBD1
TGTGCCAGTAGTACCCCAGGGGGCTGGCAGCCCCAGCATTTT,CASSTPGGWQPQHF,TRBV19,TRBJ1-5,many,TRBD1
TGTGCCTGGGACAGGGGAGGGGAAGCTTTCTTT,CAWDRGGEAFF,TRBV30,TRBJ1-1,many,TRBD1
TGTGCCAGCAGCTCCGTGGGGACAGGGGGCTTCGATACGCAGTATTTT,CASSSVGTGGFDTQYF,TRBV7-2,TRBJ2-3,many,TRBD1
TGTGCCAGCAGCCGAGACCTGCCGGCTGGCAGTCGTAATTCACCCCTCCACTTT,CASSRDLPAGSRNSPLHF,TRBV4-2,TRBJ1-6,many,.
TGTGCCAGCAGCGATAGCGGGTTCAGGGATACGCAGTATTTT,CASSDSGFRDTQYF,TRBV7-2,TRBJ2-3,many,TRBD2